The 29 T cell receptor beta chains in this list originate from one sample, sequenced in a study of blood T cell repertoires in COVID-19. The protocol was immunoSEQ multiplex PCR, while the TCRdb copy is restricted to in-frame clones and leaves out a portion. The repertoire holds about 200,000 clones, 94% seen once, with 0.76% in the top ten. The material sequenced was peripheral blood. These receptors originate from a man between 25 and 39 years old with COVID-19, enrolled during active disease.

CDR3 protein: CASSSGDNSPLHF. The CDR3 coding sequence is TGTGCCAGCAGCTCAGGGGATAATTCACCCCTCCACTTT. The rearrangement joins TRBV7-6 to TRBJ1-6, with D possibly TRBD1 on 6 matching bases. The germline CDR1 and CDR2 sequences are SGHVS and FNYEAQ. The CDR3 totals 13 residues. V was pared by 4 bases and J by 5 bases, with 6 bases between.

The chain is built from TRBV2 and TRBJ2-1; TRBD2 aligns across 9 bases. Germline lookup yields CDR1 SNHLY and CDR2 FYNNEI. Trimming cost V 10 bases and J 8 bases; bases outside gene matches: 24. The CDR3 consists of 18 residues. The chain's CDR3 is CATSQTRLAGIEGHEQFF. The CDR3 DNA reads as TGTGCCACCTCTCAAACGAGGCTAGCGGGAATCGAAGGCCATGAGCAGTTCTTC. The full variable domain, its missing parts supplied by reference TRBV2 and TRBJ2-1, is EPEVTQTPSHQVTQMGQEVILRCVPISNHLYFYWYRQILGQKVEFLVSFYNNEISEKSEIFDDQFSVERPDGSNFTLKIRSTKLEDSAMYFCATSQTRLAGIEGHEQFFGPGTRLTVL.

The chain links TRBV16 to TRBJ1-6, with D possibly matching TRBD1 (6 bases). The length of the CDR3 is 18 residues. CDR1 KGHSY and CDR2 FQNENV come from the germline V gene. Trimming left V 1 base short and J 8 bases short, with 21 bases between. The CDR3 bases are TGTGCCAGCAGCCAATGGTGGTGGCAGGGGTCTAGGGATTCACCCCTCCACTTT. Amino acids: CASSQWWWQGSRDSPLHF.

This chain uses TRBV27 with TRBJ1-2; D gene ambiguous. Looked up from germline, CDR1 is MNHEY and CDR2 is SMNVEV (reference sequence). This CDR3 region has 13 residues. Trimming removed 6 bases from V and 8 bases from J, with 16 bases in between. CDR3 nucleotide sequence: TGTGCCAGCAGCCCTAATGAGGGAGGGGGCTACACCTTC. Its translation: CASSPNEGGGYTF.

The chain recombines TRBV27 with TRBJ1-5; 8 bases match TRBD1. The CDR3 covers 15 residues. V lost 7 bases to trimming and J lost 3 bases; unmatched junction nucleotides: 8. CDR1 and CDR2 from the germline V gene are MNHEY and SMNVEV (reference sequence). The CDR3 here is CASTSGTGDNQPQHF. The CDR3 region has the DNA TGTGCCAGCACTTCCGGGACAGGTGACAATCAGCCCCAGCATTTT.

The V call is TRBV12-5, the J call TRBJ2-7, with 8 bases that match TRBD1. Germline V gene lookup returns CDR1 LGHNT and CDR2 FRNRAP. The CDR3 length is 19 residues. J lost 2 bases, V lost 1 base, and 16 bases had no gene match. This CDR3 is CASGLGGTGAKLGTYEQYF. CDR3 bases: TGTGCTAGTGGTTTGGGTGGGACAGGAGCAAAATTGGGCACCTACGAGCAGTACTTC.

The V call is TRBV11-3, the J call TRBJ2-7; the match to TRBD1 covers 9 bases. Per the germline V gene, CDR1 is SGHNT and CDR2 is YENEEA. The CDR3 runs to 15 residues. V dropped 5 bases and J dropped 0; count of bases not matched to a gene: 5. The CDR3: CASSPGTGNSYEQYF. The CDR3 region has the DNA TGTGCCAGCAGCCCCGGGACAGGGAACTCCTACGAGCAGTACTTC.

This chain joins TRBV19 and TRBJ1-2; 9 nucleotides agree with TRBD1. V dropped 3 bases and J dropped 2; count of bases not matched to a gene: 7. Germline-derived CDR1 and CDR2 are LNHDA and SQIVND (reference sequence). CDR3 length: 16 amino acids. The CDR3 reads CASSIARDRVNYGYTF. The CDR3 DNA sequence: TGTGCCAGTAGTATCGCCCGGGACAGGGTGAACTATGGCTACACCTTC.

The chain couples TRBV5-1 to TRBJ1-2; 9 bases fit TRBD1. CDR3 length: 16 residues. Per germline, CDR1 SGHRS and CDR2 YFSETQ. The ends lost 0 bases at V and 4 bases at J; junction bases unmatched: 7. The CDR3 region is CASSLASQGAPYGYTF. As DNA, the CDR3 is TGCGCCAGCAGCTTGGCCTCACAGGGGGCCCCCTATGGCTACACCTTC.

This rearrangement joins TRBV19 to TRBJ2-5; tentatively, D is TRBD1 (5 bases). Between the trimmed V and J ends, which lost 3 bases and 5 bases, there was a span of 16 bases. The CDR3 contains 15 residues. CDR1 is LNHDA, CDR2 SQIVND, per germline (reference sequence). The DNA of the CDR3 is TGTGCCAGTAGTATTCAAGCAAGCCCAGGGGAGACCCAGTACTTC. Translated: CASSIQASPGETQYF. The variable domain in full, completed from reference TRBV19 and TRBJ2-5, reads DGGITQSPKYLFRKEGQNVTLSCEQNLNHDAMYWYRQDPGQGLRLIYYSQIVNDFQKGDIAEGYSVSREKKESFPLTVTSAQKNPTAFYLCASSIQASPGETQYFGPGTRLLVL.

This clone was recorded once. The rearrangement uses TRBV18 and TRBJ1-1; a possible D gene is TRBD1 (6 bases). Germline loops: CDR1 KGHSH, CDR2 LQKENI. The V and J ends lost 3 bases and 11 bases respectively, with 16 bases between them. The CDR3 covers 13 residues. CDR3: CASSPSPQGLAFF. For the CDR3, the DNA is TGTGCCAGCTCACCCTCGCCACAGGGTCTCGCTTTCTTT. Full variable domain (rest looked up from reference TRBV18 and TRBJ1-1): NAGVMQNPRHLVRRRGQEARLRCSPMKGHSHVYWYRQLPEEGLKFMVYLQKENIIDESGMPKERFSAEFPKEGPSILRIQQVVRGDSAAYFCASSPSPQGLAFFGQGTRLTVV.

The rearrangement joins TRBV3-1 (or the pseudogene TRBV3-2) to TRBJ1-1; D is uncertain. The CDR3 extends over 13 amino acids. The germline V gene has CDR1 LGHDT and CDR2 YNNKEL (reference sequence). Trimming left V 0 bases short and J 8 bases short, with 10 bases between. The chain's CDR3 is CASSQEERQEAFF. The CDR3 nucleotides are TGTGCCAGCAGCCAAGAAGAGCGGCAGGAAGCTTTCTTT.

This chain uses TRBV7-6 with TRBJ2-7; TRBD2 might be the D (7 bases). The CDR3 length is 14 residues. The V gene lost 5 bases and the J gene lost 5 bases, with 16 bases spanning the gap. CDR1 and CDR2 (germline): SGHVS, FNYEAQ. The CDR3 nucleotides read TGTGCCAGCAGCCCCCAATGGGGGGGCAACGAGCAGTACTTC. Its protein is CASSPQWGGNEQYF.

The sample holds one count of this clone. This chain links TRBV11-2 with TRBJ2-5; tentative D call: TRBD2 (5 bases). CDR1 SGHAT and CDR2 FQNNGV come from the germline V gene. The CDR3 sequence is 12 residues long. Trimming removed 4 bases at V and 4 bases at J, with 7 bases between. The chain's CDR3 is CASSWAGETQYF. The CDR3 DNA follows: TGTGCCAGCAGCTGGGCGGGAGAGACCCAGTACTTC.

The J gene is TRBJ1-1, the V gene TRBV27; TRBD1 agrees at 7 bases. Germline loops: CDR1 MNHEY, CDR2 SMNVEV (reference sequence). This CDR3 has 18 residues. The V segment lost 5 bases and the J segment 1 base; nucleotides outside the gene matches: 16. The CDR3 DNA reads as TGTGCCAGCAGTCCCTCTTTTCGACAGGGAGGAGCGAACACTGAAGCTTTCTTT. This gives the protein CASSPSFRQGGANTEAFF.

V and J are TRBV19 and TRBJ1-6; 7 bases line up with TRBD1. CDR3 length: 13 residues. With V trimmed by 4 bases and J by 10 bases, 4 bases remained unmatched. Germline V CDR1 and CDR2: LNHDA, SQIVND (reference sequence). The CDR3 nucleotides are TGTGCCAGTAGTAGACAGGGCGCATCACCCCTCCACTTT. It codes for CASSRQGASPLHF.

The chain carries TRBV15 and TRBJ1-2; D is uncertain. Between the trimmed V and J ends, which lost 8 bases and 4 bases, there was a span of 17 bases. Looked up from germline, CDR1 is LNHNV and CDR2 is YYDKDF (reference sequence). This CDR3 is 14 amino acids long. The CDR3 DNA reads as TGTGCCACCCGACTGAGGGCAGCGACCTATGGCTACACCTTC. This encodes CATRLRAATYGYTF.

The chain combines TRBV11-2 with TRBJ2-1, with a possible D match to TRBD2 (6 bases). CDR3 length equals 14 residues. V lost 5 bases and J lost 8, with 16 bases in between. CDR1 is SGHAT and CDR2 is FQNNGV in the germline V gene. In nucleotides, the CDR3 is TGTGCCAGCAGCCCCGACCCGCGGGGCGATGAGCAGTTCTTC. Amino acid sequence: CASSPDPRGDEQFF.

The chain recombines TRBV10-2 with TRBJ2-5; 8 nucleotides align to TRBD2. There are 13 residues in the CDR3. The J segment lost 5 bases and the V segment lost 6 bases, leaving 5 bases of the junction unmatched. From germline, CDR1 is WSHSY and CDR2 SAAADI. The chain's CDR3 is CASSGGAMETQYF. CDR3 DNA: TGCGCCAGCAGCGGGGGGGCAATGGAGACCCAGTACTTC.

V usage is TRBV14 and J usage is TRBJ2-1, with 7 bases aligning to TRBD1. CDR3 length equals 14 residues. The germline CDR1 and CDR2 sequences are SGHDN and FVKESK. The J segment lost 9 bases and the V segment lost 4 bases, leaving 9 bases of the junction unmatched. The CDR3 DNA reads TGTGCCAGCAGCCGACAGGGCATCTCCGTTGAGCAGTTCTTC. Translation gives CASSRQGISVEQFF.

The table lists this clone with a count of one. The rearrangement joins TRBV30 to TRBJ1-2, with D perhaps TRBD1 (5 bases). V was clipped by 4 bases and J by 7 bases, with 13 bases between them. This CDR3 is built from 12 residues. Germline V lookup: CDR1 GTSNPN, CDR2 SVGIG (reference sequence). The CDR3 loop is CAWNPGSFGYTF. The CDR3 nucleotides read TGTGCCTGGAACCCAGGGTCGTTTGGCTACACCTTC.

The chain carries TRBV5-1 and TRBJ2-3; TRBD1 might be the D (6 bases). This CDR3 has 15 amino acids. V lost 5 bases to trimming and J lost 1 base, with 14 bases between them. Germline V lookup: CDR1 SGHRS, CDR2 YFSETQ. The CDR3 DNA reads TGCGCCAGCAGACTAATCGAGGGGGGCACAGATACGCAGTATTTT. Protein sequence: CASRLIEGGTDTQYF.

The rearrangement links TRBV6-5 to TRBJ1-2; D is unclear. The germline V gene encodes CDR1 MNHEY and CDR2 SVGAGI. Trimming pared 7 bases from V and 0 bases from J, leaving 9 bases between. The CDR3 is 13 amino acids. The CDR3 DNA is TGTGCCAGCACCGACATAGCTAACTATGGCTACACCTTC. Encoded protein: CASTDIANYGYTF.

The genes are TRBV5-4 and TRBJ2-3; D is perhaps TRBD2 (6 bases). The CDR3 is made up of 16 amino acids. Trimming removed 0 bases at V and 0 bases at J, with 11 bases between. The V gene's germline CDR1 is SGHNT and CDR2 YYREEE (reference sequence). The CDR3 region is CASSLDAGPSTDTQYF. The CDR3 DNA is TGTGCCAGCAGCTTGGACGCGGGACCCAGCACAGATACGCAGTATTTT.

DNA for the CDR3: TGCGCCAGCAGTGAGTTGAGGAACACTGAAGCTTTCTTT. Translating gives CASSELRNTEAFF. The J gene is TRBJ1-1, the V gene TRBV10-2, with D uncertain. CDR1 is WSHSY, CDR2 SAAADI, per germline. The CDR3 length is 13 residues. V was trimmed by 1 base and J by 1 base, leaving 4 bases between them.

The chain uses TRBV7-6 and TRBJ2-1; unclear D gene. Trimming pared 0 bases from V and 0 bases from J, leaving 6 bases between. Per the germline V gene, CDR1 is SGHVS and CDR2 is FNYEAQ. The CDR3 length is 15 residues. The chain's CDR3 is CASSLAVSSYNEQFF. The CDR3 bases are TGTGCCAGCAGCTTAGCCGTGAGCTCCTACAATGAGCAGTTCTTC.

V and J are TRBV7-9 and TRBJ2-1; D is unclear. The V gene's germline CDR1 is SEHNR and CDR2 FQNEAQ (reference sequence). CDR3 length: 11 amino acids. V lost 5 bases and J lost 9, with 8 bases in between. CDR3 in amino acids: CASSRVGEQFF. The CDR3 DNA is TGTGCCAGCAGCCGGGTTGGTGAGCAGTTCTTC.

This clone was found once. V usage is TRBV9 and J usage is TRBJ2-1, with TRBD2 matching 13 bases. The CDR3 extends over 18 amino acids. Trimming removed 0 bases from V and 0 bases from J; junction bases left unmatched: 3. Germline V CDR1 and CDR2: SGDLS, YYNGEE. The CDR3 nucleotides are TGTGCCAGCAGCGTAGGACTAGCGGGGGGAAGCTCCTACAATGAGCAGTTCTTC. Translating gives CASSVGLAGGSSYNEQFF.

This sequence joins TRBV3-1 (or the pseudogene TRBV3-2) and TRBJ2-7; 14 bases are shared with TRBD2. The trim removed 4 bases at V and 0 bases at J, leaving 5 bases unmatched. CDR3 length equals 17 residues. Germline CDR1 is LGHDT and CDR2 is YNNKEL (reference sequence). DNA of the CDR3: TGTGCCAGCAGCCCAGAGGGACTAGCGGGGGACTCCTACGAGCAGTACTTC. It translates to CASSPEGLAGDSYEQYF.